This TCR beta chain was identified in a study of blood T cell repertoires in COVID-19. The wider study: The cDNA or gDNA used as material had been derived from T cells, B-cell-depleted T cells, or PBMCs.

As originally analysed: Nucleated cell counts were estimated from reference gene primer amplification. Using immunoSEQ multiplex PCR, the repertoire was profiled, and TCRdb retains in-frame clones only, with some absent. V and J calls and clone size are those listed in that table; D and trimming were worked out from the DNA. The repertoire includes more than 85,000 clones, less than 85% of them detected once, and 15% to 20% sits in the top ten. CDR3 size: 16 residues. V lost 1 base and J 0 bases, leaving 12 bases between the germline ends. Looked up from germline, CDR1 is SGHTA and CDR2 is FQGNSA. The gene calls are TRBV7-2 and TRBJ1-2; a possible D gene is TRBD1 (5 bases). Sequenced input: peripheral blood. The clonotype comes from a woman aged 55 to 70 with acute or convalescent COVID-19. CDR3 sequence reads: CASSLVTAITNYGYTF. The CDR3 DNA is TGTGCCAGCAGCTTAGTGACAGCGATAACTAACTATGGCTACACCTTC. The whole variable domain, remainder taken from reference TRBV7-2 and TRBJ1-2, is GAGVSQSPSNKVTEKGKDVELRCDPISGHTALYWYRQSLGQGLEFLIYFQGNSAPDKSGLPSDRFSAERTGGSVSTLTIQRTQQEDSAVYLCASSLVTAITNYGYTFGSGTRLTVV.